The source of this T cell receptor (beta chain) is a study of regulatory T cells in long-lasting Graves disease. This clonotype has at least ten counts. No antigen is known for it. V lost 1 base and J lost 0, with 13 bases in between. This CDR3 has 16 amino acids. Germline loops: CDR1 SGHAT, CDR2 FQNNGV. Study results and limitations: Favored gene segments in persistent disease were TRBV28, TRBJ1-2 and TRBJ2-5.

As for time point: newly diagnosed GD, antithyroid drugs for less than 3 months. Making the TCR library involved RNA that had been extracted from PBMCs. iRepertoire HTBI primers and Arm-PCR of CDR3 regions built TCR beta libraries. TCRdb independently ran MiXCR on the multiplex PCR reads; one entry per CDR3 protein. The sample holds 500,000 to 700,000 distinct CDR3 sequences, 16% seen once. These data are also associated with another study on T cells in Graves' hyperthyroidism and ophthalmopathy.

The sequencing here drew on peripheral blood mononuclear cells (PBMCs), taken at new diagnosis, from a patient treated with antithyroid drugs. J is TRBJ2-7 and V is TRBV11-2; D unclear. This TCR came from a woman aged 25 to 45 with Graves disease. The CDR3 sequence is CASSLVSVKPSYEQYF. The CDR3 coding sequence is TGTGCCAGCAGCTTAGTGTCTGTGAAACCCTCCTACGAGCAGTACTTC.